Reported below is one T cell receptor (beta chain). This sample is part of a study of blood T cell repertoires in COVID-19. About the research overall: Nucleic acid was either cDNA or gDNA, and it came from T cells, B-cell-depleted T cells, or PBMCs.

In the source study's methods: Amplification with reference gene primers provided the estimates of nucleated cell counts. Data came from immunoSEQ multiplex PCR; TCRdb stores just in-frame clones and leaves some out. V and J calls and clone size follow that table, whereas D and trimming were derived from the DNA. Of 35,000 to 55,000 clones detected, 75% to 90% appear once; the ten largest clones hold over 7%. The CDR3 sequence is 16 residues long. Germline assignment: CDR1 SGHTA and CDR2 FQGNSA. With 5 bases clipped from V and 1 base from J, the junction kept 10 bases outside the gene matches. The chain combines TRBV7-2 with TRBJ2-5, with 7 bases identical to TRBD2. This TCR was recovered from a man aged 55 to 70 with active COVID-19. Sequencing used peripheral blood. DNA for the CDR3: TGTGCCAGCAGCGTTCACTCAGCGGGGAGCCAAGAGACCCAGTACTTC. Translation: CASSVHSAGSQETQYF.